This passage covers 22 T cell receptor beta chains from one sample sequenced in a study of T cells in women clearing cervical HPV infection. Only in-frame clones appear in the TCRdb table, and some are missing; sequencing was by immunoSEQ multiplex PCR. The table for this sample gives about 39,000 clones. Sequenced: blood buffy coat. All receptors derive from a woman between 18 and 70 years old with a cervical HPV16 infection that either progressed to CIN3+ or cleared (not recorded which).

Points on this clone: The CDR3 goes on 3 residues after the read ends, and that part is filled in from the germline J gene. This sequence joins TRBV4-2 and TRBJ2-7, with TRBD1 identical over 8 bases. CDR1 and CDR2 from the germline V gene are LGHNA and YNFKEQ. Losses at the gene ends were 1 base for V and 4 bases for J; bases not matched to a gene: 15. CDR3 length: 18 residues. Partial CDR3 DNA: TGTGCCAGCAGCCAAGTCAGGACAGGGCAGGGGAAGGTATACGAG. This codes for CASSQVRTGQGKVYE. The complete CDR3 sequence is CASSQVRTGQGKVYEQYF.

In regard to this clone: The read is 3 residues too short to cover the CDR3 end, so that end is filled in from the germline J gene. J is TRBJ2-1 and V is TRBV7-6; the D gene is possibly TRBD1 (7 bases). Germline V gene lookup returns CDR1 SGHVS and CDR2 FNYEAQ. The CDR3 runs to 16 residues. V lost 4 bases, J lost 6 bases, and 19 bases lay in between. The sequenced part of the CDR3 DNA is TGTGCCAGCAGCTCCCAGGGGGGAACCGTAGGCAATGAG. As protein: CASSSQGGTVGNE. The complete CDR3 sequence is CASSSQGGTVGNEQFF.

With regard to this clone: The sequence runs out 3 residues before the end of the CDR3; the remainder is reconstructed from the germline J gene. The rearrangement links TRBV2 to TRBJ1-3, with D unclear. The CDR3 runs to 10 residues. Between the trimmed V and J ends, which lost 11 bases and 3 bases, there was a span of 5 bases. From germline, CDR1 is SNHLY and CDR2 FYNNEI. CDR3 loop: CAVYGNTIYF. Partial CDR3 DNA: TGTGCCGTATATGGAAACACC.

On this clone: The read gets to within 3 residues of the CDR3 end, and the germline J gene fills in the rest. V is TRBV15 and J is TRBJ2-5; 9 bases are shared with TRBD1. The CDR3 is 15 amino acids. CDR1 is LNHNV and CDR2 is YYDKDF in the germline V gene (reference sequence). Trimming removed 3 bases from V and 5 bases from J; junction bases left unmatched: 7. Here the CDR3 reads CATSSVQGAGETQYF. CDR3 DNA, as far as it was read: TGTGCCACCAGCAGCGTACAGGGGGCGGGGGAGACC.

The DNA read from the CDR3 is TGTGCCAGCGCAGGACAACAAGAGACC. This sequence encodes CASAGQQET. The CDR3 as a whole reads CASAGQQETQYF. The V gene is TRBV19, the J gene TRBJ2-5; D possibly corresponds to TRBD1 (5 bases). The observed sequence ends 3 residues before the CDR3 terminus, with the missing tail filled in from the germline J gene. This CDR3 comprises 12 residues. The germline CDR1 and CDR2 sequences are LNHDA and SQIVND (reference sequence). V was clipped by 9 bases and J by 2 bases, with 10 bases between them. Full variable domain (remainder filled in from reference TRBV19 and TRBJ2-5): DGGITQSPKYLFRKEGQNVTLSCEQNLNHDAMYWYRQDPGQGLRLIYYSQIVNDFQKGDIAEGYSVSREKKESFPLTVTSAQKNPTAFYLCASAGQQETQYFGPGTRLLVL.

About this clone itself: The read comes to an end 3 residues before the CDR3 does, leaving the germline J gene to fill in the end. The gene calls are TRBV19 and TRBJ1-4; 8 bases are shared with TRBD1. Trimming removed 4 bases from V and 2 bases from J; junction bases left unmatched: 9. Germline V CDR1 and CDR2: LNHDA, SQIVND (reference sequence). The CDR3 length is 17 residues. Partial CDR3 DNA: TGTGCCAGTAGTAGTGGAGCAGGGGGCTCGACTAATGAAAAA. Translating gives CASSSGAGGSTNEK. From start to end, the CDR3 is CASSSGAGGSTNEKLFF. The full variable domain, completed using reference TRBV19 and TRBJ1-4, is DGGITQSPKYLFRKEGQNVTLSCEQNLNHDAMYWYRQDPGQGLRLIYYSQIVNDFQKGDIAEGYSVSREKKESFPLTVTSAQKNPTAFYLCASSSGAGGSTNEKLFFGSGTQLSVL.

About this clone: Read sequence stops 3 residues before the CDR3 end, and the germline J gene provides the missing end. This sequence joins TRBV7-2 and TRBJ2-1; the match to TRBD2 covers 11 bases. CDR3 size: 18 residues. Germline values: CDR1 SGHTA, CDR2 FQGNSA. The J segment lost 8 bases and the V segment lost 0 bases, leaving 12 bases of the junction unmatched. The CDR3 sequence is CASSLAPRNLAGGHEQFF. Incomplete CDR3 DNA: TGTGCCAGCAGCTTAGCGCCTCGGAATCTAGCGGGGGGTCATGAG.

With regard to this clone: Read data end 3 residues before the CDR3 end; the end is taken from the germline J gene. The V gene is TRBV7-9, the J gene TRBJ2-5; possible D gene TRBD1, 7 bases. V lost 8 bases and J 5 bases, leaving 15 bases between the germline ends. From germline, CDR1 is SEHNR and CDR2 FQNEAQ (reference sequence). The CDR3 consists of 13 residues. The DNA read from the CDR3 is TGTGCCAGCCAGGGGGGACCTTGGGAGACC. Its translation: CASQGGPWET. In full, the CDR3 reads CASQGGPWETQYF.

Concerning this clone: The read finishes 3 residues shy of the CDR3 end, and the germline J gene is used to complete it. The genes are TRBV7-9 and TRBJ2-1, with 8 bases matching TRBD2. The CDR3 spans 15 residues. In germline, CDR1 is SEHNR, CDR2 FQNEAQ (reference sequence). V lost 5 bases and J lost 3; bases outside the gene matches: 6. The CDR3 sequence: CASSPGTSHYNEQFF. The sequenced CDR3 bases are TGTGCCAGCAGCCCAGGGACTAGTCACTACAATGAG.

Turning to this clone: The read ends 3 residues early relative to the CDR3; the germline J gene fills the gap. V is TRBV5-1 and J is TRBJ1-5; maybe TRBD1 (6 bases). Trimming took off 1 base at V and 6 bases at J, with 14 bases between the two ends. This CDR3 has 15 residues. The germline CDR1 and CDR2 sequences are SGHRS and YFSETQ. CDR3 sequence reads: CASSLTGSGSQPQHF. The part of the CDR3 DNA that was read is TGCGCCAGCAGCTTGACAGGGTCCGGAAGTCAGCCC.

A remark on this clone: The DNA ends 3 residues before the CDR3 does, and the rest of the CDR3 is filled in from the germline J gene. The chain is built from TRBV20-1 and TRBJ1-3; D is uncertain. The CDR3 is 13 amino acids. Germline V gene lookup returns CDR1 DFQATT and CDR2 SNEGSKA (reference sequence). The germline V and J ends were trimmed by 6 bases and 4 bases, with 13 bases remaining between them. Here the CDR3 reads CSAPEGLGNTIYF. The covered CDR3 bases are TGCAGTGCCCCCGAAGGTTTGGGAAACACC.

Turning to this clone: The read terminates 3 residues ahead of where the CDR3 ends, so the germline J gene completes it. This sequence joins TRBV6-1 and TRBJ2-2, with 9 positions matching TRBD1. Germline V lookup: CDR1 MNHNS, CDR2 SASEGT. With V trimmed by 4 bases and J by 4 bases, 7 bases remained unmatched. The CDR3 loop spans 16 amino acids. The CDR3 bases that were read are TGTGCCAGCAGTGCTAGGGACAGGGTTATCACCGGGGAG. Protein sequence: CASSARDRVITGE. The CDR3 in its entirety is CASSARDRVITGELFF.

To note about this clone: The CDR3 goes on 3 residues after the read ends, and that part is filled in from the germline J gene. The chain employs TRBV28 and TRBJ1-2; D is unclear. V was pared by 2 bases and J by 4 bases, with 5 bases between. This CDR3 has 12 residues. Germline V CDR1 and CDR2: MDHEN, SYDVKM. CDR3 DNA (partial): TGTGCCAGCAGTTTACAGTCCTATGGC. This encodes CASSLQSYG. The entire CDR3 sequence reads CASSLQSYGYTF.

Comment on this clone: Sequencing ends 3 residues short of the CDR3 end; the germline J gene provides the rest. This chain connects TRBV7-9 to TRBJ2-2; possibly TRBD1 for D (5 bases). Germline V lookup: CDR1 SEHNR, CDR2 FQNEAQ (reference sequence). The CDR3 is made up of 15 amino acids. V gave up 4 bases and J gave up 6 bases, with 15 bases separating them. CDR3 bases read: TGTGCCAGCAGCTCCGACAGCCTCCCGGCCGGGGAG. Amino acids: CASSSDSLPAGE. The whole CDR3 protein is CASSSDSLPAGELFF.

Concerning this clone itself: The read falls 3 residues short of the CDR3 end, and the missing part is taken from the germline J gene. The rearrangement joins TRBV20-1 to TRBJ1-1, with D possibly being TRBD1 (5 bases). This CDR3 region has 12 residues. CDR1 and CDR2 from the germline V gene are DFQATT and SNEGSKA (reference sequence). The CDR3 bases that were read are TGCAGTGCTAGAGGACAGCCCGGGGAA. Encoded protein: CSARGQPGE. In full, the CDR3 reads CSARGQPGEAFF.

As concerns this clone: The read terminates 3 residues ahead of where the CDR3 ends, so the germline J gene completes it. The rearrangement joins TRBV10-1 to TRBJ1-2; D is undetermined. V was shortened by 4 bases and J by 2 bases, with 8 bases between the two germline ends. The germline gives CDR1 WNHNN, CDR2 SYGVQD (reference sequence). The length of the CDR3 is 13 residues. Partial CDR3 DNA: TGCGCCAGCAGTGGTGGACTAAACTATGGC. It is translated as CASSGGLNYG. The complete CDR3 reads CASSGGLNYGYTF.

A remark on this clone: Read data end 3 residues before the CDR3 end; the end is taken from the germline J gene. The gene calls are TRBV2 and TRBJ1-1, with D perhaps matching TRBD1 (6 bases). In germline, CDR1 is SNHLY, CDR2 FYNNEI. The CDR3 is 13 residues long. Trimming took 6 bases from V and 3 from J, leaving 11 bases between them. The CDR3 protein is CASRVSGDTEAFF. CDR3 DNA, as far as it was read: TGTGCCAGCAGGGTGTCAGGGGACACTGAA.

This clone is deemed medium-sized by its frequency. The read comes to an end 3 residues before the CDR3 does, leaving the germline J gene to fill in the end. The chain joins TRBV29-1 to TRBJ1-1; D is perhaps TRBD1 (6 bases). Germline CDR1 SQVTM, CDR2 ANQGSEA. The CDR3 has 12 amino acids. Trimming pared 4 bases from V and 5 bases from J, leaving 11 bases between. CDR3 amino acids: CSVVGGGTEAFF. The part of the CDR3 DNA that was read is TGCAGCGTTGTAGGGGGTGGGACTGAA.

On this clone itself: The DNA ends 3 residues before the CDR3 does, and the rest of the CDR3 is filled in from the germline J gene. The chain is built from TRBV5-1 and TRBJ2-2; tentative D call: TRBD1 (5 bases). V lost 3 bases to trimming and J lost 0 bases, with 12 bases between them. This CDR3 is built from 16 residues. Germline CDR1 is SGHRS and CDR2 is YFSETQ. This CDR3 is CASSYPAGTNTGELFF. CDR3 DNA (partial): TGCGCCAGCAGCTACCCGGCAGGGACGAACACCGGGGAG.

As for this clone: The read is 3 residues too short to cover the CDR3 end, so that end is filled in from the germline J gene. V and J are TRBV6-2 or TRBV6-3 and TRBJ2-1; 8 bases map to TRBD2. CDR1 and CDR2 from the germline V gene are MNHEY and SVGEGT. The CDR3 has 17 amino acids. With 0 bases clipped from V and 8 bases from J, the junction kept 12 bases outside the gene matches. The CDR3 here is CASSYSITGGNFYEQFF. The sequenced CDR3 bases are TGTGCCAGCAGTTACTCCATTACGGGGGGGAATTTCTATGAG.

Notes on this clone: The read halts 3 residues ahead of the CDR3 end, with the missing end drawn from the germline J gene. The chain recombines TRBV7-9 with TRBJ1-5; D gene unclear. The CDR3 consists of 14 residues. Deletions cut 5 bases from V and 3 bases from J, with 11 bases between. Germline CDR1 SEHNR, CDR2 FQNEAQ (reference sequence). The CDR3: CASSHSQSNQPQHF. The DNA read from the CDR3 is TGTGCCAGCAGCCATTCCCAGTCCAATCAGCCC.

Remarks on this clone: Sequencing ends 3 residues short of the CDR3 end; the germline J gene provides the rest. The chain links TRBV13 to TRBJ2-7; TRBD1 aligns across 7 bases. The CDR3 consists of 14 residues. Germline V gene sequence: CDR1 PRHDT, CDR2 FYEKMQ (reference sequence). Trimming cost V 4 bases and J 2 bases; bases outside gene matches: 5. CDR3 bases read: TGTGCCAGCAGCTCTGGACAGGTAACCTACGAG. Translation: CASSSGQVTYE. The full CDR3 protein reads CASSSGQVTYEQYF.